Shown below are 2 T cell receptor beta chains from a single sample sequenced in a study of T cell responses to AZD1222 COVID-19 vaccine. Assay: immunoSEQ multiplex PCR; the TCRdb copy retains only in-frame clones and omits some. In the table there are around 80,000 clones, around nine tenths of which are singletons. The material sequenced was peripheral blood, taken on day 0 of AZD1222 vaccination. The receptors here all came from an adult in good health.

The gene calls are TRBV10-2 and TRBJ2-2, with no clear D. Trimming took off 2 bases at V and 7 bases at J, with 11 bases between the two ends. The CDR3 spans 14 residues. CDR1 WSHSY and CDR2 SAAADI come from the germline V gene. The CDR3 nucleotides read TGCGCCAGCAGTGAGGAAGGGTATGGCGGGGAGCTGTTTTTT. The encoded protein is CASSEEGYGGELFF.

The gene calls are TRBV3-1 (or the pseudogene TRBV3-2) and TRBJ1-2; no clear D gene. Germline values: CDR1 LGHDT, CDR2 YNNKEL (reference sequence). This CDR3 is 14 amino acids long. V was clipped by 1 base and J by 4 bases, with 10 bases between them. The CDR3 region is CASSQGAGLYGYTF. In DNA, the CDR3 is TGTGCCAGCAGCCAAGGTGCAGGCCTCTATGGCTACACCTTC.